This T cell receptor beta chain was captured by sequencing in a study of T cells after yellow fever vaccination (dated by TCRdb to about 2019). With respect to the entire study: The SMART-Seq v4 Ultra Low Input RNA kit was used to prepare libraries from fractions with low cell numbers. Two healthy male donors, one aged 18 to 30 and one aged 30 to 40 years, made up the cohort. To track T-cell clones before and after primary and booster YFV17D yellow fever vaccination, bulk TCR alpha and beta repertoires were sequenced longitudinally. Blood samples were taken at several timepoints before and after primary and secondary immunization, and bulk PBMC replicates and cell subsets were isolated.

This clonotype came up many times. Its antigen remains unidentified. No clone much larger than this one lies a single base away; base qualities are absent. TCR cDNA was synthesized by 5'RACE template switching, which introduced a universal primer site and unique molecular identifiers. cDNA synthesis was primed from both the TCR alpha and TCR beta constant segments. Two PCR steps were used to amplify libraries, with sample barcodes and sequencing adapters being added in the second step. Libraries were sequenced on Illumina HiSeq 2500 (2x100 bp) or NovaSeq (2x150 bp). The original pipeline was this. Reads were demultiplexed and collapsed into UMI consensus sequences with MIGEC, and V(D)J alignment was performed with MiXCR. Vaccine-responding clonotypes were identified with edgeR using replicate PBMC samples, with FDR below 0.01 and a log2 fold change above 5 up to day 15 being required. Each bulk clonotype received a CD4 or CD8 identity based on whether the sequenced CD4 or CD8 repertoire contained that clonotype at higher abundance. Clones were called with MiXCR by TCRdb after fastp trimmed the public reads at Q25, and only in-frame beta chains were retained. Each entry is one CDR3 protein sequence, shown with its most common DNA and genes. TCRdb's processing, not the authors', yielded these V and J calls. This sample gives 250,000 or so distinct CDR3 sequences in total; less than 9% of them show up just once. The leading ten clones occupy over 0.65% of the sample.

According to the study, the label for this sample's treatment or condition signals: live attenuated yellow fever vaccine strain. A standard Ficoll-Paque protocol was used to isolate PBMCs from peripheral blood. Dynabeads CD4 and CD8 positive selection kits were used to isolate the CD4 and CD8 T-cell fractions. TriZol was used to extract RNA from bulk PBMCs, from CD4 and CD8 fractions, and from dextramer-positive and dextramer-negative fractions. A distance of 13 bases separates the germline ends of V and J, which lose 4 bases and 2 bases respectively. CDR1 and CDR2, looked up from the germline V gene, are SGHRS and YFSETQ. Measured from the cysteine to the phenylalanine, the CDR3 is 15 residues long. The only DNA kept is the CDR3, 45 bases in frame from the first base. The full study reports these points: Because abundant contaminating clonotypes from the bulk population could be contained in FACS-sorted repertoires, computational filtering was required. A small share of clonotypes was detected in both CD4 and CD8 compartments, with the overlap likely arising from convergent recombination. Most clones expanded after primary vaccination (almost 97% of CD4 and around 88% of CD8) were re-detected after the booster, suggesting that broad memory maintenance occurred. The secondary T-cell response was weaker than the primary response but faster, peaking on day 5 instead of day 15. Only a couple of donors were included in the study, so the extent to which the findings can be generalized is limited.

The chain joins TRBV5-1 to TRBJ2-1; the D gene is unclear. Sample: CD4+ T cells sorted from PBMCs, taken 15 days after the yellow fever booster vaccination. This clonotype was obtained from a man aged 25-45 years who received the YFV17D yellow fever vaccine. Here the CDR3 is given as CASSLLRAPYNEQFF. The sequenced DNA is TGCGCCAGCAGCCTTCTTAGGGCCCCCTACAATGAGCAGTTCTTC.